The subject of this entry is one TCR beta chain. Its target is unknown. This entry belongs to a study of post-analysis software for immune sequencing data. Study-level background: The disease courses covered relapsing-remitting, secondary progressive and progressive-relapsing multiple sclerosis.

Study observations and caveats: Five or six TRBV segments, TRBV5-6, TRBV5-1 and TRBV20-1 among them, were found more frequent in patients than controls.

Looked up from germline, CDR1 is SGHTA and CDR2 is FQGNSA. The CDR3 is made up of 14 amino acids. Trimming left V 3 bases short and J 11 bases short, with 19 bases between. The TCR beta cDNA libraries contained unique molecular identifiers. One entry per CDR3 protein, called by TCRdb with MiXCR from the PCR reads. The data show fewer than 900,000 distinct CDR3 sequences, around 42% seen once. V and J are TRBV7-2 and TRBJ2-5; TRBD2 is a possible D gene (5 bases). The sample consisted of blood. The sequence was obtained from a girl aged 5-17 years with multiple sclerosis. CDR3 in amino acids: CASSLVANYNEQYF. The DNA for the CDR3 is TGTGCCAGCAGCTTGGTAGCGAACTACAATGAGCAGTACTTC.